The 25 T cell receptor beta chains below come from one sample, sequenced in a study of blood T cell repertoires in COVID-19. Using immunoSEQ multiplex PCR, the repertoire was profiled, and TCRdb retains in-frame clones only, with some absent. The sample lists roughly 340,000 clones, over 75% occurring once. Material for sequencing was PBMCs or T cells enriched from blood (not recorded which). These receptor sequences come from a middle-aged man in a cohort exposed to, infected with or recovered from COVID-19 (not recorded which).

The rearrangement links TRBV24-1 to TRBJ1-2; the match to TRBD1 covers 7 bases. CDR1 KGHDR and CDR2 SFDVKD come from the germline V gene. The CDR3 length is 15 residues. J was trimmed by 6 bases and V by 1 base; bases with no gene match: 7. CDR3 loop: CATSDFQGDRNGYTF. The CDR3 DNA sequence: TGTGCCACCAGTGATTTTCAGGGGGATAGGAATGGCTACACCTTC.

The J gene is TRBJ2-7, the V gene TRBV27; 11 nucleotides align to TRBD1. This CDR3 spans 16 amino acids. The germline V gene has CDR1 MNHEY and CDR2 SMNVEV (reference sequence). Trimming took 4 bases from V and 4 from J; bases not matched to a gene: 9. The CDR3: CASSSPRTGGGYEQYF. For the CDR3, the DNA is TGTGCCAGCAGTTCTCCCCGGACAGGGGGCGGTTACGAGCAGTACTTC.

This chain connects TRBV28 to TRBJ1-2; perhaps TRBD1 as D (5 bases). With 3 bases removed from V and 4 bases from J, the gap between germline ends came to 12 bases. Germline values: CDR1 MDHEN, CDR2 SYDVKM. The CDR3 is 14 amino acids. The CDR3 DNA reads TGTGCCAGCAGTTTGAGACAGTCCTTCTATGGCTACACCTTC. Translated: CASSLRQSFYGYTF.

The genes are TRBV27 and TRBJ2-4; tentatively, D is TRBD1 (5 bases). With 6 bases removed from V and 9 bases from J, the gap between germline ends came to 15 bases. CDR3 length: 13 residues. CDR1 and CDR2 from the germline V gene are MNHEY and SMNVEV (reference sequence). The CDR3 DNA sequence: TGTGCCAGCAGGGGCCAGGGTAGGGGCATTCAGTACTTC. Encoded protein: CASRGQGRGIQYF.

This rearrangement joins TRBV19 to TRBJ2-2, with TRBD2 as a possible D gene (6 bases). Trimming took 6 bases from V and 4 from J, leaving 12 bases between them. The germline CDR1 and CDR2 sequences are LNHDA and SQIVND (reference sequence). There are 14 residues in the CDR3. The CDR3 protein is CASRRGTSTGELFF. For the CDR3, the DNA is TGTGCCAGTAGACGGGGGACGAGCACCGGGGAGCTGTTTTTT.

This chain joins TRBV28 and TRBJ1-1, with unresolved D. Germline V gene sequence: CDR1 MDHEN, CDR2 SYDVKM. Trimming pared 2 bases from V and 7 bases from J, leaving 5 bases between. This CDR3 is built from 11 residues. The CDR3 region has the DNA TGTGCCAGCAGTTTACGGGATGAAGCTTTCTTT. Protein sequence: CASSLRDEAFF.

This clone was observed a single time. The rearrangement uses TRBV7-8 and TRBJ2-1; 9 bases match TRBD2. The CDR3 covers 15 residues. From germline, CDR1 is SGHVS and CDR2 FQNEAQ. With V trimmed by 5 bases and J by 9 bases, 11 bases remained unmatched. CDR3 DNA: TGTGCCAGCAGCCTGACTGGCGGGAGGGCGGGTGAGCAGTTCTTC. As protein: CASSLTGGRAGEQFF.

This chain links TRBV18 with TRBJ2-7; possibly TRBD1 for D (5 bases). Germline CDR1 KGHSH, CDR2 LQKENI. V lost 5 bases to trimming and J lost 6 bases, with 17 bases between them. The CDR3 extends over 14 amino acids. CDR3 residues: CASSTFNRGTEQYF. The CDR3 nucleotides read TGTGCCAGCTCAACATTTAATAGGGGTACCGAGCAGTACTTC.

V is TRBV5-1 and J is TRBJ2-5, with 16 bases fitting TRBD2. Germline loops: CDR1 SGHRS, CDR2 YFSETQ. V lost 3 bases, J lost 5 bases, and 4 bases stayed unmatched. The CDR3 spans 16 residues. CDR3 DNA sequence: TGCGCCAGCAGCTGGGGACTAGCGGGAGGGGGTGAGACCCAGTACTTC. Its protein product is CASSWGLAGGGETQYF.

The V gene is TRBV19, the J gene TRBJ1-1; D is ambiguous. CDR1 and CDR2 (germline): LNHDA, SQIVND (reference sequence). The CDR3 runs 14 residues. V dropped 7 bases and J dropped 3 bases, with 15 bases sitting between them. CDR3 DNA: TGTGCCAGTAAGTCCACAAACATCTACACTGAAGCTTTCTTT. This encodes CASKSTNIYTEAFF.

The chain couples TRBV30 to TRBJ1-3, with 7 bases that match TRBD1. V gave up 7 bases and J gave up 0 bases; unmatched junction bases: 6. Looked up from germline, CDR1 is GTSNPN and CDR2 is SVGIG (reference sequence). The CDR3 spans 14 residues. The CDR3 nucleotides are TGTGCCTCGGACAGGCAGAGCTCTGGAAACACCATATATTTT. This translates into CASDRQSSGNTIYF.

The chain has TRBV19 and TRBJ2-3; TRBD1 matches at 10 bases. The V gene's germline CDR1 is LNHDA and CDR2 SQIVND (reference sequence). This CDR3 contains 17 residues. The J segment lost 4 bases and the V segment lost 3 bases, leaving 10 bases of the junction unmatched. The CDR3 is CASSMGQGYAVPDTQYF. In DNA form, the CDR3 reads TGTGCCAGTAGTATGGGACAGGGGTACGCCGTCCCAGATACGCAGTATTTT.

The chain employs TRBV23-1 and TRBJ1-6; 7 bases align to TRBD1. TRBV23-1 is annotated as an ORF whose role is uncertain. The CDR3 is 17 amino acids. After removal of 0 bases from V and 5 bases from J, the junction contained 7 bases not matched to a gene. CDR3 amino acids: CASSQSWQGEDNSPLHF. The CDR3 nucleotides are TGCGCCAGCAGTCAATCGTGGCAGGGGGAGGATAATTCACCCCTCCACTTT.

The J gene is TRBJ2-5, the V gene TRBV5-4; a weak D match, TRBD1 (6 bases). Germline assignment: CDR1 SGHNT and CDR2 YYREEE (reference sequence). V was shortened by 0 bases and J by 4 bases, with 10 bases between the two germline ends. The length of the CDR3 is 14 residues. CDR3 region: CASSLDRAGETQYF. CDR3 nucleotides: TGTGCCAGCAGCTTGGACAGGGCGGGAGAGACCCAGTACTTC.

This chain joins TRBV9 and TRBJ2-2, with TRBD2 identical over 7 bases. The germline V gene encodes CDR1 SGDLS and CDR2 YYNGEE. The J segment lost 4 bases and the V segment lost 0 bases, leaving 6 bases of the junction unmatched. There are 16 residues in the CDR3. CDR3 in DNA: TGTGCCAGCAGCGTAGGTGTTAGCGGGCTCACCGGGGAGCTGTTTTTT. Its protein is CASSVGVSGLTGELFF. Full variable domain (rest looked up from reference TRBV9 and TRBJ2-2): DSGVTQTPKHLITATGQRVTLRCSPRSGDLSVYWYQQSLDQGLQFLIQYYNGEERAKGNILERFSAQQFPDLHSELNLSSLELGDSALYFCASSVGVSGLTGELFFGEGSRLTVL.

This chain joins TRBV19 and TRBJ2-1; 8 nucleotides agree with TRBD2. Germline CDR1 LNHDA, CDR2 SQIVND (reference sequence). V gave up 10 bases and J gave up 9 bases; unmatched junction bases: 8. The CDR3 totals 12 residues. The CDR3 DNA reads as TGTGCCACCACGGGAGGGCCAGGTGAGCAGTTCTTC. Translating it yields CATTGGPGEQFF.

The rearrangement joins TRBV9 to TRBJ1-1; no definite D call. Germline lookup yields CDR1 SGDLS and CDR2 YYNGEE. CDR3 size: 14 residues. Trimming took off 4 bases at V and 6 bases at J, with 16 bases between the two ends. The CDR3 DNA reads as TGTGCCAGCAGCCCTCGACGGGTTATAGCTGAAGCTTTCTTT. Translated: CASSPRRVIAEAFF.

The rearrangement joins TRBV7-9 to TRBJ2-5; 8 bases match TRBD2. This CDR3 comprises 13 residues. J gave up 4 bases and V 5 bases, and 3 bases lay outside the gene matches. Germline V gene sequence: CDR1 SEHNR, CDR2 FQNEAQ (reference sequence). The CDR3 here is CASSRGGTETQYF. CDR3 in DNA: TGTGCCAGCAGCCGCGGGGGGACAGAGACCCAGTACTTC. Using reference TRBV7-9 and TRBJ2-5 for the parts outside the CDR3, the full variable domain is DTGVSQNPRHKITKRGQNVTFRCDPISEHNRLYWYRQTLGQGPEFLTYFQNEAQLEKSRLLSDRFSAERPKGSFSTLEIQRTEQGDSAMYLCASSRGGTETQYFGPGTRLLVL.

The chain links TRBV7-9 to TRBJ1-2; D uncertain. The CDR3 extends over 13 amino acids. Trimming cost V 5 bases and J 4 bases, with 11 bases left between them. The germline V gene encodes CDR1 SEHNR and CDR2 FQNEAQ (reference sequence). The CDR3, as DNA: TGTGCCAGCAGCCAAACAGTTTCCTATGGCTACACCTTC. This codes for CASSQTVSYGYTF.

This clone was counted between two and nine times. CDR3 bases: TGTGCCAGCAGCGTATTGGGCTCCGGGGACAACTCCTTGAACACTGAAGCTTTCTTT. Translated: CASSVLGSGDNSLNTEAFF. The chain couples TRBV9 to TRBJ1-1; the D gene is possibly TRBD1 (6 bases). The CDR3 has 19 residues. The germline CDR1 and CDR2 sequences are SGDLS and YYNGEE. Trimming stripped 1 base from V and 0 bases from J, with 22 bases between.

This clone has a handful of counts. The chain carries TRBV15 and TRBJ1-2; 9 bases agree with TRBD1. The CDR3 length is 15 residues. Germline V gene lookup returns CDR1 LNHNV and CDR2 YYDKDF (reference sequence). V lost 0 bases and J lost 7; bases outside the gene matches: 6. CDR3 nucleotides: TGTGCCACCAGCAGAGATAGGGGACAGGGACTTGGCTACACCTTC. Translated, it gives CATSRDRGQGLGYTF.

Here the CDR3 DNA reads TGTGCCAGCACACAGAACCGACAGGGCCATCAGCCCCAGCATTTT. It specifies CASTQNRQGHQPQHF. This chain joins TRBV6-5 and TRBJ1-5; 7 bases match TRBD1. The CDR3 length is 15 residues. CDR1 is MNHEY, CDR2 SVGAGI, per germline. Trimming took 7 bases from V and 5 from J; bases not matched to a gene: 11.

V is TRBV5-1 and J is TRBJ1-1, with 7 bases aligning to TRBD1. Germline V lookup: CDR1 SGHRS, CDR2 YFSETQ. Germline trimming cut 0 bases from V and 10 bases from J; bases unmatched to any gene: 6. The CDR3 runs 13 residues. CDR3 DNA: TGCGCCAGCAGCTTGGGAGGGGGCGCCTCAGCTTTCTTT. Residues: CASSLGGGASAFF.

This clone was counted a single time. J is TRBJ1-5 and V is TRBV3-1 (or the pseudogene TRBV3-2); 7 positions match TRBD1. J was trimmed by 6 bases and V by 4 bases; bases with no gene match: 12. Germline values: CDR1 LGHDT, CDR2 YNNKEL (reference sequence). The length of the CDR3 is 16 residues. The CDR3 here is CASSPSVGGRGQPQHF. In nucleotides, the CDR3 is TGTGCCAGCAGCCCCTCCGTAGGGGGCCGGGGTCAGCCCCAGCATTTT.

V gene TRBV5-6 combines with J gene TRBJ1-2; 7 bases are a match to TRBD1. V lost 2 bases, J lost 2 bases, and 6 bases stayed unmatched. The CDR3 covers 15 residues. Germline values: CDR1 SGHDT, CDR2 YYEEEE. CDR3 coding DNA: TGTGCCAGCAGCTTAAGACAGGGTTTCAACTATGGCTACACCTTC. Translating it yields CASSLRQGFNYGYTF.